Listed here are 27 T cell receptor beta chains from one sample, sequenced in a study of monozygotic twins with inflammatory bowel disease (dated by TCRdb to the late 2010s). The library was built by means of 5' RACE. The data were produced on an Illumina HiSeq 2500. Following TCRdb reprocessing, every CDR3 protein sequence forms one entry, and DNA is not provided. This sample's records show around 400,000 distinct CDR3 sequences. The leading ten clones occupy approximately 2.3% of the sample. Sequenced input: blood. These receptors were collected from a human donor with ulcerative colitis or Crohn's disease, or a healthy co-twin of an affected twin (not recorded which).

The V and J genes are TRBV11-1 and TRBJ2-2; with no DNA, the TCRdb D assignment of TRBD1 cannot be verified. The germline CDR1 and CDR2 sequences are SGHAT and FQDESV (reference sequence). The CDR3 covers 16 residues. This CDR3 reads CASSFTPGQGTGELFF.

The chain joins TRBV12-3 or TRBV12-4 to TRBJ2-5; lacking DNA, the TRBD2 call made by TCRdb goes unchecked. The CDR3 has 13 amino acids. CDR3: CASSLKGRGTQYF.

The chain has TRBV15 and TRBJ2-2; TCRdb's D gene call, TRBD1, goes unchecked for lack of DNA. The CDR3 runs to 13 residues. Germline values: CDR1 LNHNV, CDR2 YYDKDF (reference sequence). CDR3: CATSRGPTGELFF.

The chain has TRBV24-1 and TRBJ2-5; TCRdb calls TRBD1, which cannot be checked without DNA. Per the germline V gene, CDR1 is KGHDR and CDR2 is SFDVKD. There are 15 residues in the CDR3. CDR3 loop: CATSELGQGAETQYF.

The CDR3 reads CASSPLSGVGETQYF. V usage is TRBV14 and J usage is TRBJ2-5; TCRdb names TRBD2, which stays unverified in the absence of DNA. Germline assignment: CDR1 SGHDN and CDR2 FVKESK. The CDR3 loop spans 15 amino acids.

This rearrangement joins TRBV28 to TRBJ2-4; TCRdb calls TRBD2, which cannot be checked without DNA. CDR1 is MDHEN, CDR2 SYDVKM, per germline. This CDR3 has 16 residues. The CDR3 is CASSLNTGGVRRIQYF.

The chain uses TRBV6-6 and TRBJ1-5; the D call from TCRdb, TRBD1, cannot be confirmed without DNA. The CDR3 loop spans 12 amino acids. CDR1 and CDR2 (germline): MNHNY, SVGAGI (reference sequence). The CDR3 is CASSTGGQPQHF.

The chain joins TRBV7-7 to TRBJ2-1; TCRdb selects TRBD1, and the lack of DNA leaves this call unchecked. Germline-derived CDR1 and CDR2 are SSHAT and FNYEAQ (reference sequence). The CDR3 extends over 14 amino acids. CDR3 amino acids: CASSLEGGGDEQFF.

V usage is TRBV9 and J usage is TRBJ1-6; TCRdb lists TRBD1, though no DNA is available to test this call. CDR1 and CDR2 (germline): SGDLS, YYNGEE. The CDR3 contains 15 residues. The CDR3 here is CASSVGTGGNSPLHF.

V and J are TRBV5-5 and TRBJ2-7; the TCRdb D gene call, TRBD1, has no DNA to confirm it. CDR1 and CDR2 (germline): SGHKS, YYEKEE (reference sequence). This CDR3 has 18 residues. The CDR3 protein is CASSFWAKPGRGNYEQYF. The full variable domain, in which reference TRBV5-5 and TRBJ2-7 provide the parts outside the CDR3, is DAGVTQSPTHLIKTRGQQVTLRCSPISGHKSVSWYQQVLGQGPQFIFQYYEKEERGRGNFPDRFSARQFPNYSSELNVNALLLGDSALYLCASSFWAKPGRGNYEQYFGPGTRLTVT.

The rearrangement joins TRBV20-1 to TRBJ2-3; TCRdb lists TRBD2, though no DNA is available to test this call. This CDR3 has 15 amino acids. From germline, CDR1 is DFQATT and CDR2 SNEGSKA (reference sequence). The CDR3 loop is CSARFDRGPGDTQYF.

This chain joins TRBV4-3 and TRBJ2-6; with no DNA, the TCRdb D assignment of TRBD1 cannot be verified. CDR1 LGHNA and CDR2 YSLEER come from the germline V gene. This CDR3 has 13 amino acids. The CDR3 region is CASSPTSRDVLTF.

The CDR3 loop reads CASSQIWAGTGNTIYF. This rearrangement joins TRBV3-1 to TRBJ1-3; TCRdb's D gene call, TRBD1, goes unchecked for lack of DNA. The CDR3 length is 16 residues. Germline CDR1 and CDR2: LGHDT and YNNKEL (reference sequence).

This sequence joins TRBV29-1 and TRBJ2-1; with no DNA, the TCRdb D assignment of TRBD1 cannot be verified. The CDR3 contains 12 residues. The germline gives CDR1 SQVTM, CDR2 ANQGSEA. The CDR3: CSANRGPNEQFF.

V is TRBV27 and J is TRBJ2-7; TCRdb calls TRBD1, which cannot be checked without DNA. Germline V gives CDR1 MNHEY, CDR2 SMNVEV (reference sequence). CDR3 size: 14 residues. CDR3 in amino acids: CASSLEARGDEQYF.

The chain joins TRBV28 to TRBJ2-6; no DNA is available, so the TRBD1 call from TCRdb remains unchecked. The CDR3 extends over 17 amino acids. Germline V gene lookup returns CDR1 MDHEN and CDR2 SYDVKM. The CDR3 loop is CASSGQVLTSGANVLTF.

The J gene is TRBJ2-1, the V gene TRBV28; the TCRdb call, TRBD2, lacks DNA for checking. Germline lookup yields CDR1 MDHEN and CDR2 SYDVKM. The CDR3 has 16 amino acids. CDR3: CASRAGLADLYNEQFF.

The chain combines TRBV18 with TRBJ2-1; no DNA is available, so the TRBD2 call from TCRdb remains unchecked. The CDR3 totals 16 residues. The germline CDR1 and CDR2 sequences are KGHSH and LQKENI. This CDR3 reads CASSPQSQGLGNEQFF. Filled out from reference TRBV18 and TRBJ2-1, the complete variable domain reads NAGVMQNPRHLVRRRGQEARLRCSPMKGHSHVYWYRQLPEEGLKFMVYLQKENIIDESGMPKERFSAEFPKEGPSILRIQQVVRGDSAAYFCASSPQSQGLGNEQFFGPGTRLTVL.

J is TRBJ2-3 and V is TRBV6-2 or TRBV6-3. Germline V gene sequence: CDR1 MNHEY, CDR2 SVGEGT. CDR3 length equals 16 residues. The CDR3 sequence: CASRKLIRTSTDTQYF.

This chain connects TRBV19 to TRBJ1-1. Germline V gene lookup returns CDR1 LNHDA and CDR2 SQIVND (reference sequence). The length of the CDR3 is 12 residues. CDR3 sequence: CASRPSIAEAFF.

The CDR3 reads CSAKGGDRASSGNTIYF. The rearrangement uses TRBV20-1 and TRBJ1-3; the D call of TRBD1 rests on TCRdb alone, since no DNA is present to check it. The CDR3 consists of 17 residues. Germline V gene data show CDR1 as DFQATT and CDR2 as SNEGSKA (reference sequence).

The chain has TRBV6-5 and TRBJ2-7; TCRdb proposes TRBD1, but this gene call is untestable without DNA. The V gene's germline CDR1 is MNHEY and CDR2 SVGAGI. The CDR3 is 17 amino acids. The CDR3: CASSFFGGGPSSYEQYF.

This rearrangement joins TRBV5-4 to TRBJ2-5; absent DNA, TCRdb's TRBD1 call cannot be checked. The CDR3 has 16 amino acids. Germline CDR1 is SGHNT and CDR2 is YYREEE (reference sequence). The CDR3 sequence: CASSLGGPPSQETQYF. Supplemented by reference TRBV5-4 and TRBJ2-5, the full variable domain reads ETGVTQSPTHLIKTRGQQVTLRCSSQSGHNTVSWYQQALGQGPQFIFQYYREEENGRGNFPPRFSGLQFPNYSSELNVNALELDDSALYLCASSLGGPPSQETQYFGPGTRLLVL.

This sequence joins TRBV6-6 and TRBJ2-5; TCRdb picks TRBD1, but there is no DNA to check that call. The CDR3 runs 14 residues. Germline V gene lookup returns CDR1 MNHNY and CDR2 SVGAGI (reference sequence). CDR3 residues: CASRGPRDTETQYF.

This rearrangement joins TRBV7-9 to TRBJ2-7. Germline CDR1 is SEHNR and CDR2 is FQNEAQ (reference sequence). This CDR3 has 14 amino acids. The CDR3 protein is CASSLSGGPYEQYF. Full variable domain (missing parts from reference TRBV7-9 and TRBJ2-7): DTGVSQNPRHKITKRGQNVTFRCDPISEHNRLYWYRQTLGQGPEFLTYFQNEAQLEKSRLLSDRFSAERPKGSFSTLEIQRTEQGDSAMYLCASSLSGGPYEQYFGPGTRLTVT.

The genes are TRBV4-1 and TRBJ2-7; as DNA is missing, the TRBD1 call by TCRdb cannot be tested. The CDR3 sequence is 16 residues long. Germline CDR1 is MGHRA and CDR2 is YSYEKL. The CDR3 here is CASSQEMARSSYEQYF.

This rearrangement joins TRBV7-2 to TRBJ2-7; TCRdb proposes TRBD2, but this gene call is untestable without DNA. This CDR3 region has 14 residues. Looked up from germline, CDR1 is SGHTA and CDR2 is FQGNSA. This CDR3 reads CASSFGGAMYEQYF. Full variable domain (remainder filled in from reference TRBV7-2 and TRBJ2-7): GAGVSQSPSNKVTEKGKDVELRCDPISGHTALYWYRQSLGQGLEFLIYFQGNSAPDKSGLPSDRFSAERTGGSVSTLTIQRTQQEDSAVYLCASSFGGAMYEQYFGPGTRLTVT.